The rows below give T cell receptor beta chains drawn from one sample of a study of blood T cells in healthy people across ages. Each CDR3 protein is one row after TCRdb ran MiXCR on the 5' RACE reads. The table has about 750,000 distinct CDR3 sequences, approximately 55% seen once; the top ten hold about two fifths. The sample consisted of blood. All receptors come from a man of 80 years or more in good health. Each CDR3 is given with its conserved first and last residue. The D gene is left open where the match is weak.

V gene: TRBV4-2
D gene: NA
J gene: TRBJ1-6
CDR3 protein: CASSQPTDSYNSPLHF

V gene: TRBV12-3/TRBV12-4
D gene: NA
J gene: TRBJ1-1
CDR3 protein: CASSLTDTEAFF

V gene: TRBV4-1
D gene: TRBD1
J gene: NA
CDR3 protein: CASSQEGQGGYEQYF

V gene: TRBV21-1
D gene: NA
J gene: TRBJ2-1
CDR3 protein: CASSRERSGSYNEQFF

V gene: TRBV7-2
D gene: NA
J gene: TRBJ2-6
CDR3 protein: CASSLGVWGANVLTF

V gene: TRBV6-6
D gene: TRBD1
J gene: TRBJ2-5
CDR3 protein: CASRRTGTGTKETQYF

V gene: TRBV24-1
D gene: NA
J gene: TRBJ2-1
CDR3 protein: CATSDYGNEQFF

V gene: TRBV18
D gene: TRBD1
J gene: TRBJ2-7
CDR3 protein: CASSQGQGNYEQYF

V gene: TRBV5-1
D gene: TRBD2
J gene: TRBJ2-1
CDR3 protein: CASSPTSGHYNEQFF

V gene: TRBV5-1
D gene: NA
J gene: TRBJ2-7
CDR3 protein: CASSSPDISYEQYF

V gene: TRBV5-1
D gene: NA
J gene: TRBJ1-2
CDR3 protein: CASSLAGTGYTF

V gene: TRBV2
D gene: NA
J gene: TRBJ2-3
CDR3 protein: CARSQDSPRYAYF

V gene: TRBV6-6
D gene: NA
J gene: TRBJ1-2
CDR3 protein: CASSYSPNYGYTF

V gene: TRBV11-3
D gene: NA
J gene: TRBJ1-1
CDR3 protein: CASSYSGETEAFF

V gene: TRBV27
D gene: TRBD1
J gene: TRBJ1-6
CDR3 protein: CASSSTGVGNSPLHF

V gene: TRBV5-1
D gene: TRBD2
J gene: TRBJ2-3
CDR3 protein: CASSLNGAGVSDTQYF

V gene: TRBV20-1
D gene: NA
J gene: TRBJ2-1
CDR3 protein: CSAGRGLSYNEQFF

V gene: TRBV6-1
D gene: NA
J gene: TRBJ2-1
CDR3 protein: CASSEARQLNEQFF

V gene: TRBV7-9
D gene: TRBD1
J gene: TRBJ2-5
CDR3 protein: CASNPGTGAQETQYF

V gene: TRBV4-3
D gene: NA
J gene: TRBJ2-1
CDR3 protein: CASSQDRVVEQFF

V gene: TRBV6-4
D gene: NA
J gene: TRBJ1-2
CDR3 protein: CASSDGHINTF

V gene: TRBV3-1
D gene: TRBD1
J gene: TRBJ2-6
CDR3 protein: CASSQGDRTSGANVLTF

V gene: TRBV18
D gene: NA
J gene: TRBJ2-4
CDR3 protein: CASSPDGTRHIQYF

V gene: TRBV20-1
D gene: NA
J gene: TRBJ2-7
CDR3 protein: CSARGDSLYEQYF

V gene: TRBV12-3/TRBV12-4
D gene: NA
J gene: TRBJ1-5
CDR3 protein: CASSSGSEQPQHF

V gene: TRBV5-1
D gene: TRBD1
J gene: TRBJ1-1
CDR3 protein: CASSGGTGTEAFF

V gene: TRBV2
D gene: NA
J gene: TRBJ1-6
CDR3 protein: CASKTGGNSPLHF

V gene: TRBV29-1
D gene: NA
J gene: NA
CDR3 protein: CSAARTRSFYEQYF

V gene: TRBV10-3
D gene: NA
J gene: TRBJ2-4
CDR3 protein: CAISNQGAAKNIQYF

V gene: TRBV20-1
D gene: TRBD2
J gene: TRBJ2-1
CDR3 protein: CSARVVASGTNNEQFF

V gene: TRBV6-5
D gene: NA
J gene: TRBJ1-1
CDR3 protein: CASSYSRGAGYTEAFF

V gene: TRBV6-2/TRBV6-3
D gene: NA
J gene: TRBJ2-3
CDR3 protein: CASSYPGAQGYAYF

V gene: TRBV11-2
D gene: TRBD1
J gene: TRBJ1-4
CDR3 protein: CASSLEPRGPNEKLFF

V gene: TRBV5-1
D gene: NA
J gene: TRBJ2-1
CDR3 protein: CASSTPGINEQFF

V gene: TRBV6-5
D gene: TRBD2
J gene: NA
CDR3 protein: CASSLHQAGFSYEQYF

V gene: TRBV20-1
D gene: TRBD2
J gene: TRBJ2-7
CDR3 protein: CSAQGLAGGSGNEQYF

V gene: TRBV6-1
D gene: NA
J gene: TRBJ2-3
CDR3 protein: CASSEKHFPRPDTQYF

V gene: TRBV18
D gene: TRBD1
J gene: TRBJ2-4
CDR3 protein: CASSPPGQGIANIQYF